Following are 2 T cell receptor beta chains from one sample sequenced in a study of blood T cell repertoires in COVID-19. TCRdb's table, derived via immunoSEQ multiplex PCR, lists solely in-frame clones and lacks some. This table holds 210,000 or so clones, about 76% found once. Sample: PBMCs or T cells enriched from blood (not recorded which). All receptors come from a woman between 50 and 59 years old with acute COVID-19.

This rearrangement joins TRBV2 to TRBJ1-4, with D tentatively TRBD1 (5 bases). The V end was cut by 6 bases, the J end by 0 bases, with 14 bases between. The length of the CDR3 is 16 residues. Germline loops: CDR1 SNHLY, CDR2 FYNNEI. DNA for the CDR3: TGTGCCAGCAGAGATTATGACAGCGCAACTAATGAAAAACTGTTTTTT. Translated, it gives CASRDYDSATNEKLFF.

This clone is termed medium-sized. The V call is TRBV7-6, the J call TRBJ2-1; 7 bases are a match to TRBD2. Trimming at V came to 1 base and at J to 6 bases, leaving 6 bases not matched to a gene. The CDR3 consists of 15 residues. Germline-derived CDR1 and CDR2 are SGHVS and FNYEAQ. CDR3 protein: CASSLGYGGGNEQFF. DNA of the CDR3: TGTGCCAGCAGCTTAGGGTATGGCGGGGGCAATGAGCAGTTCTTC.